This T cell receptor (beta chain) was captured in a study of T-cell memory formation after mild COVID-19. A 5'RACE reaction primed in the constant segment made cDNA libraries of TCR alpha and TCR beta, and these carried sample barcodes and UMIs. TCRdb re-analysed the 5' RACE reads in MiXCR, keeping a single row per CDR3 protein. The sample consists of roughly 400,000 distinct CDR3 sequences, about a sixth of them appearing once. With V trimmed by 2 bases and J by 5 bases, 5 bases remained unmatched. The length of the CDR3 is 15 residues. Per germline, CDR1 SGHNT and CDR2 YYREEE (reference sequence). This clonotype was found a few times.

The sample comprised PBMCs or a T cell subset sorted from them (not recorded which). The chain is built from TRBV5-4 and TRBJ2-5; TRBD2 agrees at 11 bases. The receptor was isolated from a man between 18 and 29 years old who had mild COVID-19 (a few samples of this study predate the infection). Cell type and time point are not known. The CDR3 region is CASSFSGGAWETQYF. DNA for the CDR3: TGTGCCAGCAGCTTTAGCGGGGGGGCCTGGGAGACCCAGTACTTC.